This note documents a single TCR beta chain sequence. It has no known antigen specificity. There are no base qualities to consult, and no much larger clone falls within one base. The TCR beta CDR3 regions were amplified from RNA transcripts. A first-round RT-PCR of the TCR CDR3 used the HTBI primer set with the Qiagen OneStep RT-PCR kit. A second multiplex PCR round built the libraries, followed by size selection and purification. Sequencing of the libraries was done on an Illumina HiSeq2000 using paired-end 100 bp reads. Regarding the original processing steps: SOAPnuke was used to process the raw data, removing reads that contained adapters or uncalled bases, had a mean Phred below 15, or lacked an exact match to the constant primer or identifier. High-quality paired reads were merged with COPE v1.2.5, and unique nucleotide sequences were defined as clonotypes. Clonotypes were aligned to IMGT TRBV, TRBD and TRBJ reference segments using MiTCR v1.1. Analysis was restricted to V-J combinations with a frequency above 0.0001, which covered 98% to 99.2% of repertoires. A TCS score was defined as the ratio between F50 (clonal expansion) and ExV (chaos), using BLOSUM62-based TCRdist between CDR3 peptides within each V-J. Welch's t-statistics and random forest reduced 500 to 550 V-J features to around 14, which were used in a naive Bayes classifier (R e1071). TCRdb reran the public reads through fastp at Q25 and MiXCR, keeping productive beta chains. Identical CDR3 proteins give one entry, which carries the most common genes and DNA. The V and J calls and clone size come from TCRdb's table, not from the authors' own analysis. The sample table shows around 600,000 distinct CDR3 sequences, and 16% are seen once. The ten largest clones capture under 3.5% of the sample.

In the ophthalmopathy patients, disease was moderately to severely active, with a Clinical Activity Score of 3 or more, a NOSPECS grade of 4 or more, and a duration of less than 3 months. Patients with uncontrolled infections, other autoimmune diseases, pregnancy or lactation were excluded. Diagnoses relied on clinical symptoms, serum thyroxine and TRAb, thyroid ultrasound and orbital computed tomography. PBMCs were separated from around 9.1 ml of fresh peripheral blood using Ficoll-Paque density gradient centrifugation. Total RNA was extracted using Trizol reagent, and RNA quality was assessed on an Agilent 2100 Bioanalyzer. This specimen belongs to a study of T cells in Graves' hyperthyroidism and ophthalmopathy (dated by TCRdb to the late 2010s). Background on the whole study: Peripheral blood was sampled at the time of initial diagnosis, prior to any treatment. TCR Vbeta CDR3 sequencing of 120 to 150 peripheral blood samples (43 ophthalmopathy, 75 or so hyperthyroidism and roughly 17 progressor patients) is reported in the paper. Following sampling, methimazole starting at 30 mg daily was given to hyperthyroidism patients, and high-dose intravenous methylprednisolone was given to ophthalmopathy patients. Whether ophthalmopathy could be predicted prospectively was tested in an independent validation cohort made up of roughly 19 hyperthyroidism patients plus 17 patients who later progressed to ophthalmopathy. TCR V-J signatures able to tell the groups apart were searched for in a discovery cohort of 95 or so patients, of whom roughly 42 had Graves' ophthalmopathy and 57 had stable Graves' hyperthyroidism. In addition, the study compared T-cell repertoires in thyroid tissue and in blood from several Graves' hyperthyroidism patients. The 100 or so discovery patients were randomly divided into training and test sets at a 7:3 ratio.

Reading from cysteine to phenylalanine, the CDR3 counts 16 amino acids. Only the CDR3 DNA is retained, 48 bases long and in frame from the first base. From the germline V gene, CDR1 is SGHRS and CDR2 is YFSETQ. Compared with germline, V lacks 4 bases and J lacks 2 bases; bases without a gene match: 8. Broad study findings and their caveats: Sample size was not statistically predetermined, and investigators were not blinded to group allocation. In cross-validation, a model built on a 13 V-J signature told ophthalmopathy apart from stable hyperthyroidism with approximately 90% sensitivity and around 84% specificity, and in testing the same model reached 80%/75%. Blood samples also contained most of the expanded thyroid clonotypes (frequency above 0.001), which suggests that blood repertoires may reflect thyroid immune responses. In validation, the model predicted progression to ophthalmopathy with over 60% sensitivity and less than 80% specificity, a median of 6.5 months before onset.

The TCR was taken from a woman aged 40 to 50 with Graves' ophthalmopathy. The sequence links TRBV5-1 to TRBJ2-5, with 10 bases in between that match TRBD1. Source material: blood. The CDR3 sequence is CASSTGDRGPQETQYF. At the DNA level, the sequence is TGCGCCAGCAGCACGGGCGACAGGGGGCCGCAAGAGACCCAGTACTTC.